This T cell receptor (beta chain) derives from a study of early T cells in non-severe SARS-CoV-2 infection. On the study more broadly: It was bulk RNA from unsorted whole blood that was sequenced, and the chains were unpaired.

Attached unique molecular identifiers marked individual cDNA molecules. TCRdb itself ran the 5' RACE reads through MiXCR, one entry per CDR3 protein. The table includes tens of thousands of distinct CDR3 sequences, around 7% detected once. The sample holds a few counts of this clonotype. Sequencing was carried out using whole blood. This clonotype originated in an adult who was a healthcare worker with PCR-confirmed SARS-CoV-2 infection or an uninfected control (not recorded which).

CDR3 nucleotides: TGTGCCAGCAGTGCGTCGGACACCGGGGAGCTGTTTTTT. It is translated as CASSASDTGELFF. The gene calls are TRBV6-4 and TRBJ2-2, with unresolved D. CDR1 is MRHNA, CDR2 SNTAGT, per germline. The V end was cut by 4 bases, the J end by 3 bases, with 6 bases between. This CDR3 spans 13 amino acids.